The 11 T cell receptor beta chains below were found in one sample sequenced in a study of T cell repertoires in cytomegalovirus infection. TCRdb re-called the reads with MiXCR, one entry per CDR3 protein. The sample contains 150,000 to 200,000 distinct CDR3 sequences, 14% of which appear only once. What was sequenced was PBMCs. These receptors were obtained from a human donor in good health (CMV status not recorded). Some clones in this sample may be carry-over from other donors' samples.

The sample holds many counts of this clonotype. The V call is TRBV28, the J call TRBJ2-1; D not certain. There are 12 residues in the CDR3. From germline, CDR1 is MDHEN and CDR2 SYDVKM. Trimming took off 2 bases at V and 12 bases at J, with 11 bases between the two ends. In DNA, the CDR3 is TGTGCCAGCAGTTTAATCGCGGTGGGGCAGTTCTTC. Encoded protein: CASSLIAVGQFF.

This clonotype turned up a few times. V usage is TRBV5-4 and J usage is TRBJ2-1; possibly TRBD1 or TRBD2 for D (6 bases each). The germline V and J ends were trimmed by 4 bases and 4 bases, with 15 bases remaining between them. The CDR3 totals 15 residues. Germline loops: CDR1 SGHNT, CDR2 YYREEE (reference sequence). The CDR3 spells CASSPVEGGYNEQFF. The CDR3 DNA follows: TGTGCCAGCAGCCCCGTAGAGGGGGGTTACAATGAGCAGTTCTTC.

Points on this clonotype: This may come from a read error, since a much larger clone is one base off. The gene calls are TRBV29-1 and TRBJ2-7; TRBD2 agrees at 10 bases. Germline CDR1 is SQVTM and CDR2 is ANQGSEA. This CDR3 region has 15 residues. This CDR3 is CSVLKLAGTSCEQYF. Written as DNA, the CDR3 is TGCAGCGTTCTCAAACTAGCGGGGACATCCTGCGAGCAGTACTTC.

There are many counts of this clonotype. The rearrangement joins TRBV7-2 to TRBJ2-2; D perhaps matches TRBD2 (5 bases). Trimming took 0 bases from V and 3 from J, leaving 11 bases between them. This CDR3 is built from 16 residues. Per germline, CDR1 SGHTA and CDR2 FQGNSA. As DNA, the CDR3 is TGTGCCAGCAGCTTAGCGAGGGCTGGGGACACCGGGGAGCTGTTTTTT. It is translated as CASSLARAGDTGELFF.

There are many counts of this clonotype. J is TRBJ2-7 and V is TRBV7-9; D unresolved. The V and J ends lost 6 bases and 1 base respectively, with 13 bases between them. Per germline, CDR1 SEHNR and CDR2 FQNEAQ (reference sequence). The CDR3 is made up of 14 amino acids. The DNA of the CDR3 is TGTGCCAGCAGTTCTGACACCCCATCCTACGAGCAGTACTTC. Protein: CASSSDTPSYEQYF.

The chain links TRBV12-3 or TRBV12-4 to TRBJ1-4; no clear D. The CDR3 covers 13 residues. Trimming took off 5 bases at V and 14 bases at J, with 18 bases between the two ends. The CDR3 sequence: CASSLPGLRWLFF. CDR3 nucleotides: TGTGCCAGCAGTCTCCCCGGTCTCCGGTGGCTGTTTTTT.

This sequence joins TRBV2 and TRBJ1-1, with 7 bases aligning to TRBD1. CDR3 length: 15 amino acids. The V and J ends lost 3 bases and 0 bases, in that order; junction bases with no gene match: 4. In germline, CDR1 is SNHLY, CDR2 FYNNEI. CDR3 DNA: TGTGCCAGCAGTGACAGGACAGGACTGAACACTGAAGCTTTCTTT. Protein product: CASSDRTGLNTEAFF. Full variable domain (missing parts from reference TRBV2 and TRBJ1-1): EPEVTQTPSHQVTQMGQEVILRCVPISNHLYFYWYRQILGQKVEFLVSFYNNEISEKSEIFDDQFSVERPDGSNFTLKIRSTKLEDSAMYFCASSDRTGLNTEAFFGQGTRLTVV.

To note about this clonotype: One end of the junction fails to match germline, which may point to a read error. This chain joins TRBV19 and TRBJ1-6, with a possible D match to TRBD1 (5 bases). The CDR3 runs 14 residues. The V gene's germline CDR1 is LNHDA and CDR2 SQIVND (reference sequence). CDR3 DNA: TGTGCCAGTCGATGGGGACGGGCCGATTCACCCCTCCCCTTT. This gives the protein CASRWGRADSPLPF.

In this sample, this clonotype turned up many times. The V call is TRBV24-1, the J call TRBJ2-5; D tentatively fits TRBD1 or TRBD2 (5 bases each). CDR1 KGHDR and CDR2 SFDVKD come from the germline V gene. CDR3 size: 15 residues. Between the trimmed V and J ends, which lost 4 bases and 2 bases, there was a span of 13 bases. Written as DNA, the CDR3 is TGTGCCACCAGTGACCCGGGACCGGGACAAGAGACCCAGTACTTC. It encodes CATSDPGPGQETQYF.

This chain links TRBV4-2 with TRBJ2-7, with TRBD2 matching over 11 bases. The V gene end was trimmed by 3 bases and the J gene end by 2 bases; junction bases not matched to a gene: 9. CDR3 length: 17 amino acids. Germline V lookup: CDR1 LGHNA, CDR2 YNFKEQ. CDR3 in amino acids: CASSQVGLAERAYEQYF. DNA of the CDR3: TGTGCCAGCAGCCAGGTGGGACTAGCGGAGAGAGCCTACGAGCAGTACTTC.

This clonotype has only a few counts. The chain employs TRBV28 and TRBJ2-7, with D perhaps TRBD1 or TRBD2 (5 bases each). CDR1 is MDHEN and CDR2 is SYDVKM in the germline V gene. The CDR3 extends over 12 amino acids. V was clipped by 7 bases and J by 3 bases, with 10 bases between them. Here the CDR3 DNA reads TGTGCCAGCACCGGGACCCGCTACGAGCAGTACTTC. The encoded protein is CASTGTRYEQYF.